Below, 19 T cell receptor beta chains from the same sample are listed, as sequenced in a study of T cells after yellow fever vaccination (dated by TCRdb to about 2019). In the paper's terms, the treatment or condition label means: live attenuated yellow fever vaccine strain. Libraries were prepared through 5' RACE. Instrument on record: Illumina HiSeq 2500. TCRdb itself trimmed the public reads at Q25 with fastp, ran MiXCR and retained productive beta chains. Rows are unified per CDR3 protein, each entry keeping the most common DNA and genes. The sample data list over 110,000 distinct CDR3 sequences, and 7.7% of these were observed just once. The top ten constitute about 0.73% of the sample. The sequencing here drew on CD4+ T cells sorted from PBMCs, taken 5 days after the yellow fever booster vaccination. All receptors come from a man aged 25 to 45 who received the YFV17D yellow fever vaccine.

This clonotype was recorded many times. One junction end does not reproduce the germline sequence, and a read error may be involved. The CDR3 DNA sequence: TGTGCCTGGATAATCGCTAGCGGGAGTGTCTTC. It translates to CAWIIASGSVF. The chain links TRBV30 to TRBJ2-1; TRBD2 matches at 10 bases. The CDR3 has 11 residues. Per the germline V gene, CDR1 is GTSNPN and CDR2 is SVGIG (reference sequence).

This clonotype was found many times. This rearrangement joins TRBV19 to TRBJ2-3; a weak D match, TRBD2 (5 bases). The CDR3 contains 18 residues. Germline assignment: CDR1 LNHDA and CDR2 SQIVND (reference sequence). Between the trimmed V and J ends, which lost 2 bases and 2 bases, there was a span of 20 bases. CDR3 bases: TGTGCCAGTAGTATAAGTCTTAGGAGGCGCCTCCCCACAGATACGCAGTATTTT. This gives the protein CASSISLRRRLPTDTQYF. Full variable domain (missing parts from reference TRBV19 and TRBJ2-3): DGGITQSPKYLFRKEGQNVTLSCEQNLNHDAMYWYRQDPGQGLRLIYYSQIVNDFQKGDIAEGYSVSREKKESFPLTVTSAQKNPTAFYLCASSISLRRRLPTDTQYFGPGTRLTVL.

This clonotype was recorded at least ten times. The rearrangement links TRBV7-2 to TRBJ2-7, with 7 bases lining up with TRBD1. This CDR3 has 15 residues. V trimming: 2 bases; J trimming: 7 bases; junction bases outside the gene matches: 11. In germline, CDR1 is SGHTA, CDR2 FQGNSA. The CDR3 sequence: CASSLTPGAGGEQYF. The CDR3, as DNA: TGTGCCAGCAGCTTAACCCCGGGTGCAGGGGGAGAGCAGTACTTC.

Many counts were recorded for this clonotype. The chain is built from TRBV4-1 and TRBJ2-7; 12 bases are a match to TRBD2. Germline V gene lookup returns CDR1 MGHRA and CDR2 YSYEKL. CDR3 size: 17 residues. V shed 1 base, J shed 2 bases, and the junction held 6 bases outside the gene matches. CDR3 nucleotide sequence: TGCGCCAGCAGCCAAGGCCGTCTAGCGGGAGGGCCCTACGAGCAGTACTTC. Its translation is CASSQGRLAGGPYEQYF.

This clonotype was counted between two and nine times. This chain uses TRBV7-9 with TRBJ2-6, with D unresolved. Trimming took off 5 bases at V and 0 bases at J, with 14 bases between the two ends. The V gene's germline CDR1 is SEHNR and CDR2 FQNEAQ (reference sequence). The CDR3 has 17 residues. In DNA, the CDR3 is TGTGCCAGCAGCCCGACCCTCGGATTCTCTGGGGCCAACGTCCTGACTTTC. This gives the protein CASSPTLGFSGANVLTF.

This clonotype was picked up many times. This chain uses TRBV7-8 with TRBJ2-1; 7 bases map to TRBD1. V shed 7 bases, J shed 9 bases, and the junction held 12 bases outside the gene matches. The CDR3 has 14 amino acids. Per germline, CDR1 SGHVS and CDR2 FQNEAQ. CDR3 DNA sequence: TGTGCCAGCACCCCGGGACAGAGAACCAGTGAGCAGTTCTTC. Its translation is CASTPGQRTSEQFF. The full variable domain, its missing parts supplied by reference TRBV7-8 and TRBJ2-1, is GAGVSQSPRYKVAKRGQDVALRCDPISGHVSLFWYQQALGQGPEFLTYFQNEAQLDKSGLPSDRFFAERPEGSVSTLKIQRTQQEDSAVYLCASTPGQRTSEQFFGPGTRLTVL.

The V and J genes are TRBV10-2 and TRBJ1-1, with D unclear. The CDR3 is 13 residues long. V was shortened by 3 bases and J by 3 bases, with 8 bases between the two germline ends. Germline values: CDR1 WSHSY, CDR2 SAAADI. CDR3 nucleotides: TGCGCCAGCAGTGAATACCTGTACACTGAAGCTTTCTTT. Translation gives CASSEYLYTEAFF.

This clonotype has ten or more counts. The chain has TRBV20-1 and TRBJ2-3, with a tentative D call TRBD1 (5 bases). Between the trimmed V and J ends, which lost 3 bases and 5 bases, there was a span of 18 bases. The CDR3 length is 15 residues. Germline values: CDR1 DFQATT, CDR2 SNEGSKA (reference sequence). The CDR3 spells CSASEVQGPRDTQYF. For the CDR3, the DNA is TGCAGTGCTAGTGAAGTCCAGGGTCCCCGAGATACGCAGTATTTT.

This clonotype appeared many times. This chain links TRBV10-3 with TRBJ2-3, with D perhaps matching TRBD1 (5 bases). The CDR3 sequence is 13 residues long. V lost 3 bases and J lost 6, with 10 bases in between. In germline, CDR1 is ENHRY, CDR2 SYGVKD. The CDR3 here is CAISERGIDTQYF. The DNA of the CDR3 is TGTGCCATCAGTGAAAGGGGAATTGATACGCAGTATTTT.

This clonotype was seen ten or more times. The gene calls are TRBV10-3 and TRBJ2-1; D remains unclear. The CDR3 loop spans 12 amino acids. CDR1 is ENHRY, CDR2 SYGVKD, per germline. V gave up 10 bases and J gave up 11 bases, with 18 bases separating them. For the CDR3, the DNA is TGTGCCACCATGGGCAACGCGCCCCAGCAGTTCTTC. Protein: CATMGNAPQQFF.

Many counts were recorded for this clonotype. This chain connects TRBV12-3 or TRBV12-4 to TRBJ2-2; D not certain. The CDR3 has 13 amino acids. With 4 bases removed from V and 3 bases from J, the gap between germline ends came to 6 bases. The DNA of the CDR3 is TGTGCCAGCAGTTCGTGGGACACCGGGGAGCTGTTTTTT. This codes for CASSSWDTGELFF.

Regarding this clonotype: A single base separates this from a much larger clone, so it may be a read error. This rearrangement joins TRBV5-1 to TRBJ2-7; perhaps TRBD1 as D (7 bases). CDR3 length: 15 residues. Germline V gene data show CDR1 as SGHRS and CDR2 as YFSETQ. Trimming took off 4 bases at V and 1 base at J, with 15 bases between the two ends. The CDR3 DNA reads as TGCGCCAGCAGCGTGGGGGCAGGGGGGTCCTACGAGCAGTACTTC. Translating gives CASSVGAGGSYEQYF.

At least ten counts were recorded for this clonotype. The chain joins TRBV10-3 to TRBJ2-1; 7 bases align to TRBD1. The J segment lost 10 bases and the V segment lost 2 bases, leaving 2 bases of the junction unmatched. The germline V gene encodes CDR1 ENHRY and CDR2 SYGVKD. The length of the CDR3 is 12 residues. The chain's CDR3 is CAISEDREEQFF. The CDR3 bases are TGTGCCATCAGTGAGGACAGGGAGGAGCAGTTCTTC.

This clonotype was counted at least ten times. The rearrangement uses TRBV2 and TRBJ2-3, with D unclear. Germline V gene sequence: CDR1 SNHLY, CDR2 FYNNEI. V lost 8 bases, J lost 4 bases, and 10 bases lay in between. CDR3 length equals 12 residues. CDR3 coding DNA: TGTGCCAGCCTTCTTCAGGCAGATACGCAGTATTTT. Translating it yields CASLLQADTQYF.

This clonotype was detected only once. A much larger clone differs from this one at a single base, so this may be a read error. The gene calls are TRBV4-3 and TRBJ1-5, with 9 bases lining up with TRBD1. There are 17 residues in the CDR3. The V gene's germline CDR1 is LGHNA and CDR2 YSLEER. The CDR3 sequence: CAISQEIWDRVWQPQHF. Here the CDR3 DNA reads TGCGCCATCAGCCAAGAAATTTGGGACAGGGTATGGCAGCCCCAGCATTTT.

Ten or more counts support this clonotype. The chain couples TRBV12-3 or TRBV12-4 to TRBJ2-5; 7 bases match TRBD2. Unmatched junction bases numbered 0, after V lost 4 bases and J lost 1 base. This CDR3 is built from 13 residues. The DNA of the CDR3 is TGTGCCAGCAGTTGGACTAGCCAAGAGACCCAGTACTTC. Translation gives CASSWTSQETQYF.

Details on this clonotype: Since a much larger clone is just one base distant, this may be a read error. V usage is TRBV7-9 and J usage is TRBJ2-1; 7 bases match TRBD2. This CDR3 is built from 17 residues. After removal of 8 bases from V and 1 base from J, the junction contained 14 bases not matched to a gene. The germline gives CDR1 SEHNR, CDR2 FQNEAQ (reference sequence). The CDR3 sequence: CASCPLGLQKSYNEQFF. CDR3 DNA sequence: TGTGCCAGCTGCCCCTTGGGACTACAAAAGTCCTACAATGAGCAGTTCTTC.

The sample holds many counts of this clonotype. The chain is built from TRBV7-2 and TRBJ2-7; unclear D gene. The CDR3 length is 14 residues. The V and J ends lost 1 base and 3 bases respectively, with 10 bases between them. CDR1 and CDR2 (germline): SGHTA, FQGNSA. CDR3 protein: CASSLGAGIYEQYF. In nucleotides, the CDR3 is TGTGCCAGCAGCTTAGGGGCAGGAATCTACGAGCAGTACTTC.

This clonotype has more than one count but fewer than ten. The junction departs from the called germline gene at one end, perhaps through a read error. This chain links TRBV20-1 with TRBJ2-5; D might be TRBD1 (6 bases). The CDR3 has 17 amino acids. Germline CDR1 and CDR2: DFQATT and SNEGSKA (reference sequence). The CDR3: CCARAREGTPRWETQYF. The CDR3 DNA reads TGCTGTGCTAGAGCTAGAGAAGGGACACCAAGATGGGAGACCCAGTACTTC.